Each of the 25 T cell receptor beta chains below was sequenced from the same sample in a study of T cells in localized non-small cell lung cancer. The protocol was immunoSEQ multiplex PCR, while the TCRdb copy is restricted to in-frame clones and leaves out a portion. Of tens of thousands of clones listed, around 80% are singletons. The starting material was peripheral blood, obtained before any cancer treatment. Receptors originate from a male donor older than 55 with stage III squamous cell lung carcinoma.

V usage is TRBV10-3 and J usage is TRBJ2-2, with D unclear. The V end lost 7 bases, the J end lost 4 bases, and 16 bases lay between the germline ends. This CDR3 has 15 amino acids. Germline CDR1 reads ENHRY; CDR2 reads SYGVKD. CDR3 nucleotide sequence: TGTGCCATCACCTGGGGTCCATCCGGCACCGGGGAGCTGTTTTTT. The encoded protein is CAITWGPSGTGELFF.

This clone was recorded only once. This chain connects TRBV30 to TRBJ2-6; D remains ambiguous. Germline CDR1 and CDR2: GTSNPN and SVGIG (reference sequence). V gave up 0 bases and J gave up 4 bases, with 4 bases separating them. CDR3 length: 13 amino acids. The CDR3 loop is CAWSVYGANVLTF. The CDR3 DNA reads TGTGCCTGGAGTGTATACGGGGCCAACGTCCTGACTTTC.

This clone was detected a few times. In DNA, the CDR3 is TGCGCCAGCAGCTTGGATACTTCAGATACGCAGTATTTT. Protein: CASSLDTSDTQYF. The chain recombines TRBV5-1 with TRBJ2-3, with D hard to call. The V and J ends lost 0 bases and 4 bases respectively, with 6 bases between them. Germline V lookup: CDR1 SGHRS, CDR2 YFSETQ. The CDR3 contains 13 residues.

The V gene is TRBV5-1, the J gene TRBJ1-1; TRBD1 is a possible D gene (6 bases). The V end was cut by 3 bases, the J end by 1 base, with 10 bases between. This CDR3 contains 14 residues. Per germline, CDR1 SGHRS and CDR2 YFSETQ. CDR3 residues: CASSSRTENTEAFF. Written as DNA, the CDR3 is TGCGCCAGCAGCTCGCGGACAGAGAACACTGAAGCTTTCTTT. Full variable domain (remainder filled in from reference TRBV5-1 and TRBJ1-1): KAGVTQTPRYLIKTRGQQVTLSCSPISGHRSVSWYQQTPGQGLQFLFEYFSETQRNKGNFPGRFSGRQFSNSRSEMNVSTLELGDSALYLCASSSRTENTEAFFGQGTRLTVV.

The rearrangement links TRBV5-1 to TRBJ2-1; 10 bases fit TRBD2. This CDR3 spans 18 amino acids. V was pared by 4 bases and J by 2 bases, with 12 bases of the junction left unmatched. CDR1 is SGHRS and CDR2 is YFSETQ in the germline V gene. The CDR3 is CASSPHTLAGVTYNEQFF. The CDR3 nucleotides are TGCGCCAGCAGCCCTCACACCCTAGCGGGAGTTACCTACAATGAGCAGTTCTTC. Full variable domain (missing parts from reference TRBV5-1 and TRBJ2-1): KAGVTQTPRYLIKTRGQQVTLSCSPISGHRSVSWYQQTPGQGLQFLFEYFSETQRNKGNFPGRFSGRQFSNSRSEMNVSTLELGDSALYLCASSPHTLAGVTYNEQFFGPGTRLTVL.

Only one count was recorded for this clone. In nucleotides, the CDR3 is TGTGCCAGCAGCCCACAGACAGGGGGCAACACTGAAGCTTTCTTT. Its protein is CASSPQTGGNTEAFF. The V and J genes are TRBV7-2 and TRBJ1-1; TRBD1 matches 10 bases. The junction had 5 bases not matched to a gene; V was cut back by 5 bases and J by 2 bases. Germline V gene lookup returns CDR1 SGHTA and CDR2 FQGNSA. This CDR3 spans 15 amino acids. Combining the CDR3 with reference TRBV7-2 and TRBJ1-1 gives the whole variable domain GAGVSQSPSNKVTEKGKDVELRCDPISGHTALYWYRQSLGQGLEFLIYFQGNSAPDKSGLPSDRFSAERTGGSVSTLTIQRTQQEDSAVYLCASSPQTGGNTEAFFGQGTRLTVV.

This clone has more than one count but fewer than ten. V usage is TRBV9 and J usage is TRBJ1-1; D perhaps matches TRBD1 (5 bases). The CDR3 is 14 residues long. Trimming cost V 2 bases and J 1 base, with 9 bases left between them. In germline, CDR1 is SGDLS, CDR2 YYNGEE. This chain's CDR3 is CASSVRAENTEAFF. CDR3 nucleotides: TGTGCCAGCAGCGTCAGGGCCGAGAACACTGAAGCTTTCTTT.

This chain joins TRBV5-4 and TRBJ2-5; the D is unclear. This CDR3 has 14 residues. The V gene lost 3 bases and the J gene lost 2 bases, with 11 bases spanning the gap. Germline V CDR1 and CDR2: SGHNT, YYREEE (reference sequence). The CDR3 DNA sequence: TGTGCCAGCAGCTCCCCTCCTTTACAAGAGACCCAGTACTTC. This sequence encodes CASSSPPLQETQYF.

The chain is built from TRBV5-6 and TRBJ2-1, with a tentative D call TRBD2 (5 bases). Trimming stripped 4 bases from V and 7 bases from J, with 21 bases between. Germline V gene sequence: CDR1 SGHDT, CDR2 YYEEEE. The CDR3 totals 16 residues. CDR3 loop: CASSTTRFILGNEQFF. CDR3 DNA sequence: TGTGCCAGCAGCACCACTAGGTTTATATTAGGGAATGAGCAGTTCTTC.

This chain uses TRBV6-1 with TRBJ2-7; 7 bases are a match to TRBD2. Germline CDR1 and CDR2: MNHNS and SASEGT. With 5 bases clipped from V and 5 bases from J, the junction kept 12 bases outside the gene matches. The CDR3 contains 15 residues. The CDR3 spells CASSPKPAGIHEQYF. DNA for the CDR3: TGTGCCAGCAGTCCAAAGCCAGCGGGAATCCACGAGCAGTACTTC.

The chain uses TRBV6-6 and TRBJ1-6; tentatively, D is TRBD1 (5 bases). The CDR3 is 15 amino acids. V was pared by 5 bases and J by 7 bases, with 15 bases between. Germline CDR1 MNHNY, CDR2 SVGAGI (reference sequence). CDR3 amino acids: CASSRPSEGNSPLHF. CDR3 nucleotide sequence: TGTGCCAGCAGTCGCCCCTCCGAGGGGAATTCACCCCTCCACTTT.

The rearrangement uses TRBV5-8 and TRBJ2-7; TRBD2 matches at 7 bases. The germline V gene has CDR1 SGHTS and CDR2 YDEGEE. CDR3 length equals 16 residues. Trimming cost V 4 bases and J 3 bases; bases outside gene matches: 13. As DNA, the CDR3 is TGTGCCAGCAGCCCCGGGAGGAGAGGGAATCACTACGAGCAGTACTTC. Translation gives CASSPGRRGNHYEQYF.

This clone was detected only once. The CDR3 DNA reads TGTGCCAGCGCTTGGACAGGCGGTAATGAAAAACTGTTTTTT. This gives the protein CASAWTGGNEKLFF. This chain links TRBV5-5 with TRBJ1-4; TRBD1 matches 7 bases. The CDR3 is 14 residues long. Germline CDR1 SGHKS, CDR2 YYEKEE (reference sequence). V was pared by 7 bases and J by 4 bases, with 7 bases of the junction left unmatched.

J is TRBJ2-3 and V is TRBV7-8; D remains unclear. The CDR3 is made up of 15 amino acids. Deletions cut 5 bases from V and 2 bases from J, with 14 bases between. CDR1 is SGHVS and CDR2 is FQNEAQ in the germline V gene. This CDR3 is CASSPLGHNTDTQYF. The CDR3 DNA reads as TGTGCCAGCAGCCCCCTCGGGCATAACACAGATACGCAGTATTTT.

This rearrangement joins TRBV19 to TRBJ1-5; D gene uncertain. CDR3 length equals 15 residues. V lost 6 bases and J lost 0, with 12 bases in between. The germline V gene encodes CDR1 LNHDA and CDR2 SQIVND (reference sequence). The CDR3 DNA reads TGTGCCAGTAGGCGGGAAATCCTTAGCAATCAGCCCCAGCATTTT. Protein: CASRREILSNQPQHF.

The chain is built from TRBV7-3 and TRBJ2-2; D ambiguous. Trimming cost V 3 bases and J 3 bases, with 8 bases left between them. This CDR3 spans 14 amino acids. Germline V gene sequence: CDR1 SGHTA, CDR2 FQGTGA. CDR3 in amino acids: CASSLNTYTGELFF. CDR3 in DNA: TGTGCCAGCAGCTTGAACACCTACACCGGGGAGCTGTTTTTT.

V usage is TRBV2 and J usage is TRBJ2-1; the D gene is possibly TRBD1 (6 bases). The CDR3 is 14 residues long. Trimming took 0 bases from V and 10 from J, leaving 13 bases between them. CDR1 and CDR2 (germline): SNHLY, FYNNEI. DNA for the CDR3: TGTGCCAGCAGTGAAGCGCTTCGGGACACCGAGCAGTTCTTC. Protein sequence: CASSEALRDTEQFF.

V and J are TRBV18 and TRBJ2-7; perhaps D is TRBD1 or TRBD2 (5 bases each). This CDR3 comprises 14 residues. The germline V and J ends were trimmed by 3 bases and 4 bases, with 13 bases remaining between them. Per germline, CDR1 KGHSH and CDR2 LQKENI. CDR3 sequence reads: CASSPDGTGYEQYF. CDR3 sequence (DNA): TGTGCCAGCTCACCCGACGGGACGGGGTACGAGCAGTACTTC.

The DNA of the CDR3 is TGCGCCAGCAGCCAAGACGGACAGGGTAACTATGGCTACACCTTC. It encodes CASSQDGQGNYGYTF. V and J are TRBV4-1 and TRBJ1-2; 8 bases fit TRBD1. Germline-derived CDR1 and CDR2 are MGHRA and YSYEKL. The CDR3 is 15 amino acids. Unmatched junction bases numbered 1, after V lost 0 bases and J lost 1 base.

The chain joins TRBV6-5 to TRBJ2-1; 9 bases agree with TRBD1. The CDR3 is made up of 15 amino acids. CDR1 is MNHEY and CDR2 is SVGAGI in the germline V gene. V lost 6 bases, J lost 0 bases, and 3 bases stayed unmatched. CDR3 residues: CASSLDRGSYNEQFF. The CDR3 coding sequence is TGTGCCAGCAGCCTGGACAGGGGCTCCTACAATGAGCAGTTCTTC.

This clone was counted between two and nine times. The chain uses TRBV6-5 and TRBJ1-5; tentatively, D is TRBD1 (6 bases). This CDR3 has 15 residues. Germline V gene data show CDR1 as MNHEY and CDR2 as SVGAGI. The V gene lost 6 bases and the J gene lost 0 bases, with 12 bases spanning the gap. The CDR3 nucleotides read TGTGCCAGCAGCAGTGACAGGAATAGCAATCAGCCCCAGCATTTT. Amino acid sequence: CASSSDRNSNQPQHF.

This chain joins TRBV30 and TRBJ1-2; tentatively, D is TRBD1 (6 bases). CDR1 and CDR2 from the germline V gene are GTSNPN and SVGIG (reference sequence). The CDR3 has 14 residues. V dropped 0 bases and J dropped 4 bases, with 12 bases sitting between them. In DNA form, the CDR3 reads TGTGCCTGGAGTGTCGGGGGGCAGGGCTATGGCTACACCTTC. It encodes CAWSVGGQGYGYTF.

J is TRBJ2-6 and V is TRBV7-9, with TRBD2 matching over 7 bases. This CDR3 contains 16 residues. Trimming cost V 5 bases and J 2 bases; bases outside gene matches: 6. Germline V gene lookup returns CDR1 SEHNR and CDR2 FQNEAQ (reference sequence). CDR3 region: CASSRARGAGANVLTF. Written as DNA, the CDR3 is TGTGCCAGCAGCCGGGCTCGGGGGGCTGGGGCCAACGTCCTGACTTTC.

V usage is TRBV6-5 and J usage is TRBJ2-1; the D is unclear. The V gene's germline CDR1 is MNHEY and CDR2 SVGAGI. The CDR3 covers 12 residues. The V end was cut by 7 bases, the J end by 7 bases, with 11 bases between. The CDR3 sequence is CASNRPENEQFF. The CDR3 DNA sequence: TGTGCCAGCAACCGACCCGAGAATGAGCAGTTCTTC.

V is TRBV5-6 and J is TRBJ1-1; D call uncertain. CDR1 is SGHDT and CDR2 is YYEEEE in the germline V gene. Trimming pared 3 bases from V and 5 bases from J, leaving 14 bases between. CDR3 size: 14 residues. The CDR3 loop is CASSYGVTGTEAFF. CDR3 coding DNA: TGTGCCAGCAGCTACGGGGTTACGGGGACTGAAGCTTTCTTT.